What follows is one T cell receptor beta chain and its context. The antigen is unknown. The record originates from a study of T-cell memory formation after mild COVID-19. The germline V and J ends were trimmed by 5 bases and 0 bases, with 5 bases remaining between them. The CDR3 has 13 amino acids. Study observations and caveats: Clones shrinking from day 15 to 85 showed even CD4/CD8 mixes; later expanders tilted CD4+. Unconfirmed was the SARS-CoV-2 specificity of second-wave clones that peaked on day 37.

TCRdb independently ran MiXCR on the 5' RACE reads; one entry per CDR3 protein. This table holds around 530,000 distinct CDR3 sequences, less than 25% found once. What was sequenced was PBMCs or a T cell subset sorted from them (not recorded which). V and J are TRBV12-3 or TRBV12-4 and TRBJ2-4, with unresolved D. The sequence derives from an adult woman who had mild COVID-19 (a few samples of this study predate the infection). Cell type and time point are not known. The CDR3 loop reads CASSTLAKNIQYF. The CDR3, as DNA: TGTGCCAGCAGTACTTTAGCCAAAAACATTCAGTACTTC.